This T cell receptor beta chain was sequenced in a study of brain T cells in children with intractable seizures (dated by TCRdb to the early 2020s). The study in broad terms: As a first screen for immune gene transcripts, resected brain tissue from some 50 pediatric epilepsy surgery cases was run on a NanoString immunology panel. About 70% of the 12 selected surgery cases also had pre-surgery blood sequenced, which left four cases with brain tissue only. What the study reported, not specific to this receptor: Viral specificity was inferred only from CDR3 sequence similarity, and patients' HCMV serostatus was unknown. Sequencing depth differed between pre- and post-surgery blood, so clones missing from the pre-surgery sample may reflect undersampling.

The time point label, as the study defines it: blood from clinic visit 5 months post-surgery; TSC patient then seizure free. The surgery cases with the highest brain T cell transcript signatures were chosen for TCR beta chain sequencing of brain tissue, and also of blood when blood was available. Before surgery, patients had received at least one anti-epileptic drug. The TCR-sequenced patients were children whose drug-resistant epilepsy was caused by tuberous sclerosis complex, focal cortical dysplasia, Rasmussen encephalitis or hemimegalencephaly. Bulk genomic DNA was extracted from unsorted brain tissue and whole blood with the Monarch genomic DNA purification kit. CDR1 is given as SGHNT and CDR2 as YYREEE, both from the germline V gene (reference sequence). The CDR3, from cysteine to phenylalanine, totals 16 residues. CDR3 DNA only is kept here, 48 bases in frame from base 1. V loses 4 bases at its end and J loses 2 bases; junction bases beyond the gene matches: 9.

The immunoSEQ assay was used to generate TCR beta chain sequences from genomic DNA. The authors' pipeline ran thus. Any CDR3 sequence that did not begin with the conserved framework cysteine at position 104 was removed by hand. Clonality was calculated as one minus the normalized Shannon's Diversity Index, with values ranging from 0 (maximal diversity) to 1 (oligoclonal). Chi-squared comparison-of-proportions tests assessed whether the same CDR3 differed in frequency between samples, such as brain versus blood. Public clonotypes were found through immuneACCESS searches, while the VDJdb browser was used to judge similarity to known antiviral clonotypes. What TCRdb holds here is the immuneACCESS table cut down to in-frame rearrangements. Part of the clones is not present; checked against another copy, under half of the missing clones reflect an unresolved V gene, and the others are unexplained. V, J and clone size are taken as reported in that table, and D and trimming were inferred from the DNA itself. Present in this sample are 300,000 to 400,000 clones, about 93% of which were seen just once. Clones ranked in the top ten supply 5% to 7% of the sample.

Regarding this clone: Its antigen is unknown. Per-base qualities were not stored, and no clone one base away is much larger.

The source of this sequence is a boy less than two years old with tuberous sclerosis and intractable seizures. The rearranged segments are TRBV5-4 and TRBJ2-3, with 8 middle bases fitting TRBD2. The sample was peripheral blood, taken less than 6 months after surgery. CDR3 protein: CASSRGAGGFTDTQYF. The DNA is as follows: TGTGCCAGCAGCCGGGGGGCGGGAGGCTTCACAGATACGCAGTATTTT.